Detailed here is one T cell receptor beta chain. The antigen is undetermined. TCRdb keeps only in-frame clones here, not all; method: immunoSEQ multiplex PCR. In the table there are 100,000 to 150,000 clones, about 87% of which are singletons. This sample is drawn from a study of T cell responses to AZD1222 COVID-19 vaccine. General study points: Vaccination with two AZD1222 doses was followed by a rise in Spike-specific TCR breadth and depth.

The source of this sequence is an adult in good health. Specimen: peripheral blood, collected on day 0 of AZD1222 vaccination.

The DNA for the CDR3 is TGTGCCAGCAGCGCCCGGACGGGGAATGAAAAACTGTTTTTT. Translation: CASSARTGNEKLFF. This sequence joins TRBV7-6 and TRBJ1-4; D unclear. This CDR3 has 14 residues. Germline CDR1 and CDR2: SGHVS and FNYEAQ. V was shortened by 5 bases and J by 5 bases, with 12 bases between the two germline ends. Variable domain in full (rest from reference TRBV7-6 and TRBJ1-4): GAGVSQSPRYKVTKRGQDVALRCDPISGHVSLYWYRQALGQGPEFLTYFNYEAQQDKSGLPNDRFSAERPEGSISTLTIQRTEQRDSAMYRCASSARTGNEKLFFGSGTQLSVL.